These 31 T cell receptor beta chains were sequenced from one sample in a study of T cell responses to AZD1222 COVID-19 vaccine. The table came from immunoSEQ multiplex PCR; TCRdb's copy has only in-frame clones and leaves some out. The sample carries some 180,000 clones, around 90% recorded once. This specimen was peripheral blood, taken 28 days after the second AZD1222 dose. Receptors originate from an adult who received the AZD1222 COVID-19 vaccine.

The chain couples TRBV9 to TRBJ2-1; 8 bases match TRBD2. The ends lost 4 bases at V and 5 bases at J; junction bases unmatched: 8. The CDR3 is made up of 15 amino acids. Germline V CDR1 and CDR2: SGDLS, YYNGEE. CDR3 DNA sequence: TGTGCCAGCAGCTTTGAGGGACTAGTGAACAATGAGCAGTTCTTC. It encodes CASSFEGLVNNEQFF.

The count of this clone is one. J is TRBJ1-5 and V is TRBV12-3 or TRBV12-4; D is possibly TRBD1 (5 bases). V lost 3 bases and J 5 bases, leaving 8 bases between the germline ends. The CDR3 loop spans 13 amino acids. CDR3 sequence: CASSLLQDQPQHF. The CDR3 DNA is TGTGCCAGCAGTTTGTTACAGGATCAGCCCCAGCATTTT.

The chain combines TRBV18 with TRBJ2-7; a possible D gene is TRBD2 (7 bases). The CDR3 extends over 14 amino acids. The germline V and J ends were trimmed by 6 bases and 5 bases, with 17 bases remaining between them. Per germline, CDR1 KGHSH and CDR2 LQKENI. The CDR3 spells CASSPFQGGDEQYF. For the CDR3, the DNA is TGTGCCAGCTCGCCGTTTCAAGGGGGGGACGAGCAGTACTTC.

Only a few counts were recorded for this clone. The rearrangement joins TRBV19 to TRBJ1-4; possible D gene TRBD1, 5 bases. The germline gives CDR1 LNHDA, CDR2 SQIVND (reference sequence). This CDR3 comprises 13 residues. V was cut by 7 bases and J by 4 bases, with 10 bases left in between. The CDR3: CASNRQLNEKLFF. As DNA, the CDR3 is TGTGCCAGTAACAGGCAGCTTAATGAAAAACTGTTTTTT.

The gene calls are TRBV7-3 and TRBJ1-5; the match to TRBD1 covers 7 bases. The CDR3 spans 13 residues. In germline, CDR1 is SGHTA, CDR2 FQGTGA. V shed 5 bases and J 5 bases; nucleotides not matched to a gene: 3. CDR3 loop: CASSPDRDQPQHF. In DNA form, the CDR3 reads TGTGCCAGCAGCCCTGACAGGGATCAGCCCCAGCATTTT.

This chain links TRBV10-3 with TRBJ1-3; no clear D gene. V was cut by 10 bases and J by 0 bases, with 16 bases left in between. Germline V CDR1 and CDR2: ENHRY, SYGVKD. This CDR3 contains 15 residues. For the CDR3, the DNA is TGTGCCAGCGCCCCGAACTCAGACTCTGGAAACACCATATATTTT. It encodes CASAPNSDSGNTIYF.

This clone occurred a few times. J is TRBJ2-7 and V is TRBV7-8, with 10 nucleotides matching TRBD1. The CDR3 has 16 residues. CDR1 is SGHVS and CDR2 is FQNEAQ in the germline V gene. V lost 3 bases, J lost 0 bases, and 5 bases stayed unmatched. The CDR3 is CASSFPGQGPSYEQYF. The CDR3 bases are TGTGCCAGCAGCTTCCCGGGACAGGGGCCCTCCTACGAGCAGTACTTC. Based on the CDR3 plus reference TRBV7-8 and TRBJ2-7, the full variable domain is GAGVSQSPRYKVAKRGQDVALRCDPISGHVSLFWYQQALGQGPEFLTYFQNEAQLDKSGLPSDRFFAERPEGSVSTLKIQRTQQEDSAVYLCASSFPGQGPSYEQYFGPGTRLTVT.

The chain carries TRBV7-7 and TRBJ2-5; TRBD2 aligns across 12 bases. The germline CDR1 and CDR2 sequences are SSHAT and FNYEAQ (reference sequence). The V gene end was trimmed by 4 bases and the J gene end by 1 base; junction bases not matched to a gene: 1. The CDR3 has 15 residues. The CDR3 DNA is TGTGCCAGCAGCTCTAGCGGGGGGGCCCAAGAGACCCAGTACTTC. This encodes CASSSSGGAQETQYF.

The chain couples TRBV7-3 to TRBJ1-6; D ambiguous. V lost 3 bases to trimming and J lost 4 bases, with 10 bases between them. CDR3 size: 15 residues. Germline values: CDR1 SGHTA, CDR2 FQGTGA. The CDR3 region has the DNA TGTGCCAGCAGCTTGTCTGGACGGTATAATTCACCCCTCCACTTT. This codes for CASSLSGRYNSPLHF.

In the case of this clone: One end of the junction is discordant with germline, which a read error may explain. The J gene is TRBJ2-3, the V gene TRBV9, with TRBD2 identical over 8 bases. The germline CDR1 and CDR2 sequences are SGDLS and YYNGEE. The CDR3 runs 15 residues. The chain's CDR3 is CASSADGLMGGGMDF. The CDR3, as DNA: TGTGCCAGCAGCGCAGACGGCCTGATGGGCGGGGGGATGGATTTT.

V is TRBV19 and J is TRBJ1-2; D is ambiguous. The V gene lost 5 bases and the J gene lost 8 bases, with 12 bases spanning the gap. Germline values: CDR1 LNHDA, CDR2 SQIVND (reference sequence). The CDR3 runs 12 residues. The CDR3 bases are TGTGCCAGTAGTCTCGGGCGTAGAGGCTACACCTTC. Protein product: CASSLGRRGYTF.

The chain joins TRBV11-2 to TRBJ1-1; D gene unclear. The CDR3 covers 13 residues. The V gene's germline CDR1 is SGHAT and CDR2 FQNNGV. Deletions cut 5 bases from V and 6 bases from J, with 13 bases between. The CDR3 coding sequence is TGTGCCAGCAGCCTACCACGAATCCCTGAAGCTTTCTTT. Translated, it gives CASSLPRIPEAFF.

The rearrangement uses TRBV7-3 and TRBJ2-1; 10 bases fit TRBD2. The V gene end was trimmed by 4 bases and the J gene end by 5 bases; junction bases not matched to a gene: 2. The CDR3 spans 14 residues. CDR1 is SGHTA, CDR2 FQGTGA, per germline. The CDR3 nucleotides read TGTGCCAGCAGCTGGACTAGCGGTAACAATGAGCAGTTCTTC. It is translated as CASSWTSGNNEQFF.

The chain combines TRBV6-6 with TRBJ2-5; 7 bases agree with TRBD1. CDR3 length: 16 residues. V gave up 5 bases and J gave up 4 bases; unmatched junction bases: 13. CDR1 MNHNY and CDR2 SVGAGI come from the germline V gene (reference sequence). The CDR3 protein is CASSNRDSLFRETQYF. In nucleotides, the CDR3 is TGTGCCAGCAGTAACCGGGACAGTCTATTTCGAGAGACCCAGTACTTC.

The chain carries TRBV6-5 and TRBJ1-6; a possible D gene is TRBD1 (5 bases). The CDR3 covers 15 residues. Looked up from germline, CDR1 is MNHEY and CDR2 is SVGAGI. Trimming took 7 bases from V and 10 from J, leaving 20 bases between them. This chain's CDR3 is CASTSSRGLGSPLHF. The CDR3 DNA is TGTGCCAGCACTTCAAGCCGGGGGTTAGGGTCACCCCTCCACTTT.

The rearrangement joins TRBV3-1 (or the pseudogene TRBV3-2) to TRBJ1-1, with D uncertain. This CDR3 comprises 13 residues. The germline gives CDR1 LGHDT, CDR2 YNNKEL (reference sequence). The ends were cut back, 2 bases at V and 1 base at J, with 5 bases in the middle. The CDR3 here is CASSQTPNTEAFF. The CDR3 nucleotides are TGTGCCAGCAGCCAAACACCGAACACTGAAGCTTTCTTT.

The chain has TRBV9 and TRBJ2-7; 7 bases line up with TRBD1. CDR1 and CDR2 (germline): SGDLS, YYNGEE. The CDR3 totals 13 residues. J gave up 4 bases and V 4 bases, and 5 bases lay outside the gene matches. The CDR3 DNA reads TGTGCCAGCAGCCTCACAGGGGAGTACGAGCAGTACTTC. It is translated as CASSLTGEYEQYF.

The rearrangement joins TRBV4-3 to TRBJ2-1; TRBD1 agrees at 9 bases. Germline loops: CDR1 LGHNA, CDR2 YSLEER. The J segment lost 9 bases and the V segment lost 3 bases, leaving 6 bases of the junction unmatched. The CDR3 is made up of 14 amino acids. The CDR3 sequence: CASSQWTGAGEQFF. The CDR3 nucleotides are TGCGCCAGCAGCCAGTGGACAGGGGCTGGTGAGCAGTTCTTC.

V is TRBV10-2 and J is TRBJ1-2, with 7 bases aligning to TRBD1. The CDR3 is 15 residues long. V was clipped by 3 bases and J by 4 bases; unmatched bases: 8. Germline CDR1 is WSHSY and CDR2 is SAAADI. In DNA, the CDR3 is TGCGCCAGCAGTGAACAGGGGATTTATTCCTATGGCTACACCTTC. As protein: CASSEQGIYSYGYTF.

This chain joins TRBV19 and TRBJ2-5, with 8 bases lining up with TRBD2. Trimming took 1 base from V and 5 from J; bases not matched to a gene: 9. Germline loops: CDR1 LNHDA, CDR2 SQIVND (reference sequence). The CDR3 is 16 residues long. CDR3 coding DNA: TGTGCCAGTAGTATAGGTCTAACTAGCGGCCCGGAGACCCAGTACTTC. Protein: CASSIGLTSGPETQYF. The entire variable domain, with the rest obtained from reference TRBV19 and TRBJ2-5, is as follows: DGGITQSPKYLFRKEGQNVTLSCEQNLNHDAMYWYRQDPGQGLRLIYYSQIVNDFQKGDIAEGYSVSREKKESFPLTVTSAQKNPTAFYLCASSIGLTSGPETQYFGPGTRLLVL.

The chain carries TRBV27 and TRBJ1-6; D possibly corresponds to TRBD1 (5 bases). In germline, CDR1 is MNHEY, CDR2 SMNVEV (reference sequence). Trimming took 5 bases from V and 12 from J, leaving 26 bases between them. There are 17 residues in the CDR3. In DNA form, the CDR3 reads TGTGCCAGCAGTCCCGCCAACCTCAGGGAGCCCTATCAACCCCTCCACTTT. It encodes CASSPANLREPYQPLHF.

This CDR3 reads CASSQVTAPLAKNIQYF. CDR3 nucleotide sequence: TGCGCCAGCAGCCAAGTCACCGCCCCTCTAGCCAAAAACATTCAGTACTTC. The genes are TRBV4-1 and TRBJ2-4, with D uncertain. The germline V and J ends were trimmed by 1 base and 0 bases, with 13 bases remaining between them. The germline gives CDR1 MGHRA, CDR2 YSYEKL. The CDR3 runs to 17 residues.

The chain uses TRBV7-2 and TRBJ2-3; weak D call: TRBD2 (5 bases). CDR3 size: 16 residues. Trimming removed 5 bases at V and 4 bases at J, with 19 bases between. Germline loops: CDR1 SGHTA, CDR2 FQGNSA. CDR3 in amino acids: CASSLPRPGRADTQYF. DNA of the CDR3: TGTGCCAGCAGCCTCCCCCGGCCGGGAAGAGCAGATACGCAGTATTTT.

The rearrangement uses TRBV6-5 and TRBJ1-6; D is undetermined. The CDR3 contains 15 residues. Per germline, CDR1 MNHEY and CDR2 SVGAGI. Trimming left V 4 bases short and J 7 bases short, with 14 bases between. CDR3 amino acids: CASSSRGQPNSPLHF. The CDR3 DNA is TGTGCCAGCAGTTCTCGCGGGCAGCCAAATTCACCCCTCCACTTT.

This chain uses TRBV7-2 with TRBJ2-2; 7 nucleotides align to TRBD1. The V gene's germline CDR1 is SGHTA and CDR2 FQGNSA. This CDR3 is 14 amino acids long. The V and J ends lost 5 bases and 4 bases, in that order; junction bases with no gene match: 4. The CDR3 region has the DNA TGTGCCAGCAGCCCGACAGGGAGCACCGGGGAGCTGTTTTTT. Amino acid sequence: CASSPTGSTGELFF.

V gene TRBV19 combines with J gene TRBJ1-1; D not resolved. Per the germline V gene, CDR1 is LNHDA and CDR2 is SQIVND (reference sequence). This CDR3 contains 14 residues. The V end lost 6 bases, the J end lost 3 bases, and 14 bases lay between the germline ends. The CDR3 spells CASRKWTEYTEAFF. The CDR3 DNA is TGTGCCAGTAGAAAATGGACGGAATACACTGAAGCTTTCTTT. Complete variable domain (other parts from reference TRBV19 and TRBJ1-1): DGGITQSPKYLFRKEGQNVTLSCEQNLNHDAMYWYRQDPGQGLRLIYYSQIVNDFQKGDIAEGYSVSREKKESFPLTVTSAQKNPTAFYLCASRKWTEYTEAFFGQGTRLTVV.

The chain carries TRBV9 and TRBJ1-1, with D maybe TRBD1 (5 bases). V lost 0 bases, J lost 1 base, and 13 bases lay in between. CDR3 length: 16 amino acids. Germline V gene data show CDR1 as SGDLS and CDR2 as YYNGEE. The CDR3 loop is CASSVVTAWANTEAFF. CDR3 bases: TGTGCCAGCAGCGTAGTGACAGCCTGGGCGAACACTGAAGCTTTCTTT.

The chain is built from TRBV28 and TRBJ1-4; tentative D call: TRBD1 (6 bases). Trimming pared 7 bases from V and 7 bases from J, leaving 13 bases between. This CDR3 comprises 13 residues. CDR1 MDHEN and CDR2 SYDVKM come from the germline V gene. For the CDR3, the DNA is TGTGCCAGCAAGGGAGGGGGATCTGAAAAACTGTTTTTT. Translation: CASKGGGSEKLFF.

The CDR3 sequence: CAWRVADLTDTQYF. CDR3 bases: TGTGCCTGGAGGGTAGCGGACCTCACAGATACGCAGTATTTT. The genes are TRBV30 and TRBJ2-3; possibly TRBD2 for D (6 bases). CDR1 GTSNPN and CDR2 SVGIG come from the germline V gene (reference sequence). The CDR3 extends over 14 amino acids. V was clipped by 3 bases and J by 2 bases, with 12 bases between them. Full variable domain (outside the CDR3, taken from reference TRBV30 and TRBJ2-3): SQTIHQWPATLVQPVGSPLSLECTVEGTSNPNLYWYRQAAGRGLQLLFYSVGIGQISSEVPQNLSASRPQDRQFILSSKKLLLSDSGFYLCAWRVADLTDTQYFGPGTRLTVL.

V and J are TRBV6-1 and TRBJ1-1; tentatively, D is TRBD1 (5 bases). The V end was cut by 2 bases, the J end by 7 bases, with 17 bases between. CDR1 MNHNS and CDR2 SASEGT come from the germline V gene. This CDR3 region has 15 residues. Here the CDR3 DNA reads TGTGCCAGCAGTGAATCGGTGCGGGGCGTAGGTGAAGCTTTCTTT. This sequence encodes CASSESVRGVGEAFF.

J is TRBJ1-1 and V is TRBV7-3; 9 bases are shared with TRBD1. The CDR3 covers 15 residues. CDR1 is SGHTA, CDR2 FQGTGA, per germline. V dropped 5 bases and J dropped 5; count of bases not matched to a gene: 9. The CDR3 DNA is TGTGCCAGCAGCCAGAGGGACAGGGCGAGAACTGAAGCTTTCTTT. It translates to CASSQRDRARTEAFF. Filled out from reference TRBV7-3 and TRBJ1-1, the complete variable domain reads GAGVSQTPSNKVTEKGKYVELRCDPISGHTALYWYRQSLGQGPEFLIYFQGTGAADDSGLPNDRFFAVRPEGSVSTLKIQRTERGDSAVYLCASSQRDRARTEAFFGQGTRLTVV.